This T cell receptor beta chain was captured by sequencing in a study of T cell responses to AZD1222 COVID-19 vaccine (dated by TCRdb to about 2021). For the study in its entirety: AZD1222 recipients with second doses at about 4 weeks or about 12 weeks were pooled, because spike-specific TCR depth and breadth did not differ between schedules. A total of about 250 trial participants underwent TCR sequencing, of whom nearly 210 had received two doses of AZD1222 and about 25 had received two doses of the MenACWY control vaccine. Enrollment into the trials was organized by age into subgroups of 18-55, 56-69 and 70-plus years, and those subgroups contained roughly 140, 27 and 60 TCR-sequenced participants, respectively.

Results and caveats for the whole study, not just this receptor: A significant rise in spike-specific TCR breadth and depth was observed after two AZD1222 doses relative to day 0 and relative to MenACWY recipients. Because no day 14 peak-response samples were available, repertoires were characterized only after the peak T cell response. The vaccine-associated CD4 TCRs covered the entire spike protein, and the dominant responses fell in regions 160-218 and 743-854. Participants were mostly white British, with more females than males. The authors suggested clonal diversity may have been underestimated. In the small 56-69-year group, the increase in depth fell short of significance, most likely because of low power. Reportedly, close to half of the unique spike-specific TCRs recognized epitopes lying outside the regions that are mutated in the B.1.351 and B.1.1.7 variants. Conclusions about previously exposed vaccinees are limited because only five to seven AZD1222 recipients were SARS-CoV-2 seropositive at baseline.

The intended sense of this specimen's time point label: baseline before first vaccination. Samples from vaccinated people were obtained from the UK trials COV001 and COV002, which included a single-blind randomized controlled phase 2/3 trial of AZD1222 (ChAdOx1 nCoV-19) in healthy adults. For TCRbeta chain sequencing, PBMC samples from trial participants were taken at day 0 and at day 28 after the second dose. The CDR3 regions of human TCRbeta chains were analyzed by immunosequencing. Regarding the original processing steps: TCRs in the repertoires were matched against a reference library of SARS-CoV-2-specific TCRs that had been generated with the MIRA antigen-specificity platform. Breadth meant the fraction of unique TCRs that were SARS-CoV-2-associated, whereas depth meant the fraction of total T cells that were SARS-CoV-2-associated. Using the MIRA data, each spike-specific TCR was assigned both to the spike region to which the TCR was reactive and to a CD4 or CD8 class. Log10-transformed breadth and depth values were compared by one-way ANOVA with Sidak's multiple comparisons tests. TCRdb mirrors the immuneACCESS table, restricted to in-frame sequences. Some clones are absent from its copies; in checked studies, under half trace to an unresolved V gene, and the reason for the others is unknown. That table is the source of V, J and clone size, and D and trimming were worked out from the DNA. Across this sample there are 100,000 or so clones, with 90% seen only once. The top ten hold 1% to 1.5% of the sample.

In the case of this clone: The antigen it recognizes is unknown. No base quality information exists; no much larger clone differs at one position.

This clonotype was obtained from an adult in good health. Material: peripheral blood, obtained on day 0 of AZD1222 vaccination.

The CDR3 region has the sequence CASSQESNRRYTF. The base sequence is TGTGCCAGCAGCCAAGAGTCGAACAGGCGCTACACCTTC. The chain links TRBV14 with TRBJ1-2; the D segment could be TRBD1, given 5 matching bases. CDR1 SGHDN and CDR2 FVKESK are derived from the germline V gene. Spanning cysteine to phenylalanine, the CDR3 consists of 13 amino acids. Kept here is only the CDR3 DNA, which spans 39 bases and is read in frame from base 1. Trimming takes 0 bases from V and 9 bases from J, and the germline ends sit 11 bases apart.